This T cell receptor (beta chain) was identified in a study of PD-1 blockade in classical Hodgkin lymphoma. Study context: Intravenous infusions of nivolumab 3 mg/kg reached patients every 2 weeks. General study findings and limits: Those starting nivolumab under 1 year post-ASCT were excluded. The study found that TCR diversity rose significantly by C4D1 in CD4+ but not CD8+ cells.

Per germline, CDR1 LNHNV and CDR2 YYDKDF (reference sequence). Trimming left V 1 base short and J 4 bases short, with 16 bases between. The CDR3 has 16 residues. Clones were read by immunoSEQ multiplex PCR, and TCRdb kept only the in-frame ones, dropping some. The sample has about 94,000 clones; approximately 92% are singletons. Notes on this clone: Its matching antigen is unknown.

Relapse after autologous stem cell transplantation occurred in every patient, and brentuximab vedotin exposure varied. The sequence derives from a human donor with classical Hodgkin lymphoma. The genes are TRBV15 and TRBJ2-5, with D possibly matching TRBD2 (5 bases). The material sequenced was peripheral blood mononuclear cells (PBMCs), taken before the second cycle of nivolumab. CDR3 protein: CATSRVSPIGVETQYF. The DNA for the CDR3 is TGTGCCACCAGCAGAGTGAGTCCAATCGGGGTAGAGACCCAGTACTTC.